This T cell receptor (beta chain) was observed in a study of T cell changes during pregnancy in multiple sclerosis. Profiling relied on immunoSEQ multiplex PCR, and the TCRdb table lists in-frame clones only, not all of them. The sample shows approximately 130,000 clones, about 95% of them seen only once. Germline CDR1 LNHNV, CDR2 YYDKDF (reference sequence). V was pared by 0 bases and J by 7 bases, with 4 bases of the junction left unmatched. This CDR3 comprises 15 residues. The genes are TRBV15 and TRBJ1-4; TRBD1 matches 8 bases. The sequence was collected from a female donor with multiple sclerosis, enrolled in a pregnancy study. Specimen: peripheral blood, collected after pregnancy. The CDR3 region is CATSRDLTGVEKLFF. The CDR3 DNA reads as TGTGCCACCAGCAGAGATCTGACAGGGGTTGAAAAACTGTTTTTT.